These 13 T cell receptor beta chains were all obtained from the same sample, sequenced in a study of blood T cell repertoires in COVID-19. Generated by immunoSEQ multiplex PCR, the TCRdb table keeps only in-frame clones and is missing some. Among under 150,000 clones listed, almost 85% were seen once. The material sequenced was peripheral blood. The receptors were gathered from a man in his 60s with acute or convalescent COVID-19.

This chain connects TRBV19 to TRBJ2-2; D is uncertain. The CDR3 loop spans 15 amino acids. Per germline, CDR1 LNHDA and CDR2 SQIVND (reference sequence). Trimming shortened V by 5 bases and J by 2 bases, and 12 bases separated the two germline ends. The CDR3 reads CASSSRLSNTGELFF. The CDR3 nucleotides are TGTGCCAGTAGTTCTCGACTCTCTAACACCGGGGAGCTGTTTTTT.

The rearrangement joins TRBV21-1 to TRBJ1-2; TRBD1 is the table's D call and was not checked against the DNA. TRBV21-1 is noted as a pseudogene. CDR3 length equals 16 residues. CDR3 in amino acids: CASSTRYRGRGYGYTF. CDR3 nucleotides: TGTGCCAGCAGCACGCGGTACAGGGGGCGCGGCTATGGCTACACCTTC.

The CDR3 reads CASSSGLVIAEQFF. Here the CDR3 DNA reads TGTGCCAGCAGCTCTGGACTAGTAATTGCTGAGCAGTTCTTC. The V gene is TRBV5-4, the J gene TRBJ2-1, with 7 bases that match TRBD2. V dropped 3 bases and J dropped 9; count of bases not matched to a gene: 9. Germline V gives CDR1 SGHNT, CDR2 YYREEE (reference sequence). The CDR3 is 14 amino acids.

CDR3 DNA sequence: TGTGCCAGCAGTGAAGATTCCGGGGTAAGCAATCAGCCCCAGCATTTT. It specifies CASSEDSGVSNQPQHF. The J gene is TRBJ1-5, the V gene TRBV6-1, with D hard to call. Germline CDR1 and CDR2: MNHNS and SASEGT. Trimming left V 1 base short and J 1 base short, with 11 bases between. CDR3 length equals 16 residues.

The CDR3 nucleotides are TGCAGCGTTGTTAATTTGGACAGGGGGCGAGAAGCTTTCTTT. It yields the protein CSVVNLDRGREAFF. The gene calls are TRBV29-1 and TRBJ1-1; 11 nucleotides line up with TRBD1. The germline V gene has CDR1 SQVTM and CDR2 ANQGSEA. There are 14 residues in the CDR3. With 4 bases clipped from V and 8 bases from J, the junction kept 9 bases outside the gene matches.

This sequence joins TRBV21-1 and TRBJ2-7; the D call in the table, TRBD2, was not verified against the DNA. TRBV21-1 is described as a pseudogene. The CDR3 has 13 amino acids. The CDR3 reads CAITSGGHYEQYF. As DNA, the CDR3 is TGTGCTATAACTAGCGGGGGGCACTACGAGCAGTACTTC.

This clone has only one observation. The chain has TRBV4-1 and TRBJ2-5; 7 nucleotides line up with TRBD2. The ends lost 1 base at V and 5 bases at J; junction bases unmatched: 7. In germline, CDR1 is MGHRA, CDR2 YSYEKL. This CDR3 spans 15 amino acids. CDR3 loop: CASSQVGGGYETQYF. The DNA of the CDR3 is TGCGCCAGCAGCCAAGTGGGGGGAGGGTATGAGACCCAGTACTTC.

This chain links TRBV14 with TRBJ2-1, with a weak D call TRBD2 (5 bases). Between the trimmed V and J ends, which lost 0 bases and 4 bases, there was a span of 16 bases. The CDR3 loop spans 17 amino acids. Germline CDR1 SGHDN, CDR2 FVKESK. The CDR3 region is CASSQDPGRPLYNEQFF. The CDR3 DNA reads TGTGCCAGCAGCCAAGATCCGGGAAGACCCCTTTACAATGAGCAGTTCTTC. Drawing the rest from reference TRBV14 and TRBJ2-1, the complete variable domain is EAGVTQFPSHSVIEKGQTVTLRCDPISGHDNLYWYRRVMGKEIKFLLHFVKESKQDESGMPNNRFLAERTGGTYSTLKVQPAELEDSGVYFCASSQDPGRPLYNEQFFGPGTRLTVL.

CDR3 protein: CASSMSVVETQYF. CDR3 in DNA: TGTGCCAGTAGTATGAGTGTCGTGGAGACCCAGTACTTC. V is TRBV19 and J is TRBJ2-5; D gene unclear. V was pared by 3 bases and J by 5 bases, with 10 bases between. The length of the CDR3 is 13 residues. Germline V CDR1 and CDR2: LNHDA, SQIVND (reference sequence).

The gene calls are TRBV5-6 and TRBJ1-1; D is possibly TRBD1 (5 bases). V was shortened by 4 bases and J by 7 bases, with 23 bases between the two germline ends. Per germline, CDR1 SGHDT and CDR2 YYEEEE. The CDR3 contains 16 residues. The DNA of the CDR3 is TGTGCCAGCAGCAGATCCGGCGGCAGGGATTTGGATGAAGCTTTCTTT. This gives the protein CASSRSGGRDLDEAFF.

This rearrangement joins TRBV6-5 to TRBJ2-2; D is uncertain. V lost 3 bases and J lost 3, with 8 bases in between. Germline values: CDR1 MNHEY, CDR2 SVGAGI. The length of the CDR3 is 14 residues. The CDR3 DNA sequence: TGTGCCAGCAGTTATAACCGGGACACCGGGGAGCTGTTTTTT. It is translated as CASSYNRDTGELFF.

The J gene is TRBJ2-7, the V gene TRBV6-5; the match to TRBD2 covers 7 bases. The CDR3 totals 13 residues. J was trimmed by 4 bases and V by 7 bases; bases with no gene match: 7. CDR1 is MNHEY, CDR2 SVGAGI, per germline. As DNA, the CDR3 is TGTGCCAGCACCGTTGGGAGGGCATACGAGCAGTACTTC. Protein product: CASTVGRAYEQYF.

The V and J genes are TRBV19 and TRBJ1-3; 8 bases map to TRBD1. The CDR3 contains 17 residues. V gave up 4 bases and J gave up 4 bases; unmatched junction bases: 12. Germline loops: CDR1 LNHDA, CDR2 SQIVND (reference sequence). The DNA for the CDR3 is TGTGCCAGTAGTACGGGACAGGCCTTCTCCCCCGGAAACACCATATATTTT. It specifies CASSTGQAFSPGNTIYF.